These 8 T cell receptor beta chains share one sample of origin, sequenced in a study of blood T cell repertoires in COVID-19. Sequencing was performed with immunoSEQ multiplex PCR; in TCRdb, only in-frame clones are kept and a portion is missing. The sample consists of fewer than 120,000 clones, 75% to 80% of them appearing once. Sequences were obtained from peripheral blood. The source of these receptors is a woman older than 75 with active or convalescent COVID-19.

The chain links TRBV29-1 to TRBJ2-5; tentatively, D is TRBD2 (6 bases). Germline V gives CDR1 SQVTM, CDR2 ANQGSEA. The CDR3 has 13 amino acids. V lost 7 bases, J lost 5 bases, and 17 bases lay in between. CDR3 amino acids: CSARRGGEETQYF. The CDR3 DNA is TGCAGCGCCCGGAGGGGTGGGGAGGAGACCCAGTACTTC.

The rearrangement links TRBV9 to TRBJ2-5; no firm D call. Trimming removed 0 bases at V and 2 bases at J, with 8 bases between. The CDR3 is 14 residues long. Looked up from germline, CDR1 is SGDLS and CDR2 is YYNGEE. The CDR3 reads CASSVDGEQETQYF. Here the CDR3 DNA reads TGTGCCAGCAGCGTAGATGGAGAGCAAGAGACCCAGTACTTC.

The chain couples TRBV2 to TRBJ1-1; D is ambiguous. Germline V lookup: CDR1 SNHLY, CDR2 FYNNEI. There are 11 residues in the CDR3. The germline V and J ends were trimmed by 4 bases and 3 bases, with 3 bases remaining between them. CDR3 amino acids: CASSVYTEAFF. The CDR3 bases are TGTGCCAGCAGTGTCTACACTGAAGCTTTCTTT.

The chain is built from TRBV19 and TRBJ2-2; D is perhaps TRBD1 (5 bases). Trimming removed 3 bases from V and 6 bases from J, with 14 bases in between. The CDR3 extends over 15 amino acids. Germline-derived CDR1 and CDR2 are LNHDA and SQIVND (reference sequence). The DNA of the CDR3 is TGTGCCAGTAGTATTATGAGTGGGGCCGCCGGGGAGCTGTTTTTT. Protein: CASSIMSGAAGELFF.

This clone was observed a few times. The CDR3 DNA reads as TGTGCCAGCAGCTTGTTCTCGGGGAGCAATGAGCAGTTCTTC. Translating it yields CASSLFSGSNEQFF. V gene TRBV7-3 combines with J gene TRBJ2-1; perhaps TRBD2 as D (5 bases). V lost 3 bases and J 6 bases, leaving 12 bases between the germline ends. The CDR3 consists of 14 residues. In germline, CDR1 is SGHTA, CDR2 FQGTGA. Together with reference TRBV7-3 and TRBJ2-1, the CDR3 gives the full variable domain: GAGVSQTPSNKVTEKGKYVELRCDPISGHTALYWYRQSLGQGPEFLIYFQGTGAADDSGLPNDRFFAVRPEGSVSTLKIQRTERGDSAVYLCASSLFSGSNEQFFGPGTRLTVL.

The chain is built from TRBV5-1 and TRBJ2-1, with TRBD1 as a possible D gene (6 bases). The CDR3 is made up of 15 amino acids. Between the trimmed V and J ends, which lost 4 bases and 6 bases, there was a span of 17 bases. Germline V gene sequence: CDR1 SGHRS, CDR2 YFSETQ. DNA for the CDR3: TGCGCCAGCAGCGCCTCGGACAGTTCGGCCAATGAGCAGTTCTTC. It encodes CASSASDSSANEQFF.

Only one count was recorded for this clone. This chain links TRBV15 with TRBJ1-2; 7 bases agree with TRBD1. V gave up 0 bases and J gave up 4 bases; unmatched junction bases: 11. The V gene's germline CDR1 is LNHNV and CDR2 YYDKDF (reference sequence). The CDR3 sequence is 17 residues long. Here the CDR3 DNA reads TGTGCCACCAGCAGAGACATTGAGGGGGCAACCACCTATGGCTACACCTTC. This encodes CATSRDIEGATTYGYTF.

The V gene is TRBV4-2, the J gene TRBJ2-7, with D tentatively TRBD1 (6 bases). Trimming pared 1 base from V and 3 bases from J, leaving 13 bases between. The length of the CDR3 is 15 residues. Per the germline V gene, CDR1 is LGHNA and CDR2 is YNFKEQ. The CDR3 nucleotides read TGTGCCAGCAGCCAAGCAGTACAGGGTGGCTACGAGCAGTACTTC. Its translation: CASSQAVQGGYEQYF.